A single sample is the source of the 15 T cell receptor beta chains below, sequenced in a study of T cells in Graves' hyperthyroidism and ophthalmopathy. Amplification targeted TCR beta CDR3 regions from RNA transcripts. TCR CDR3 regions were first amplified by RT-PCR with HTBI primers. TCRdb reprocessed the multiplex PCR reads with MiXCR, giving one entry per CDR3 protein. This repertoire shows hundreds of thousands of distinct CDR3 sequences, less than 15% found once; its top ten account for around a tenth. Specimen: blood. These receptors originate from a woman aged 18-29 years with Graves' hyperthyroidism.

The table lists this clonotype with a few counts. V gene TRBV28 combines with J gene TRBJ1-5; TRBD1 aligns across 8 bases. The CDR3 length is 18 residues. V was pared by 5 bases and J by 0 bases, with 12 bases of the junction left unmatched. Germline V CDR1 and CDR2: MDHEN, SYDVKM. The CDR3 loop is CASSDETGEAYSNQPQHF. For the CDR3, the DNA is TGTGCCAGCAGTGACGAGACAGGGGAGGCATATAGCAATCAGCCCCAGCATTTT.

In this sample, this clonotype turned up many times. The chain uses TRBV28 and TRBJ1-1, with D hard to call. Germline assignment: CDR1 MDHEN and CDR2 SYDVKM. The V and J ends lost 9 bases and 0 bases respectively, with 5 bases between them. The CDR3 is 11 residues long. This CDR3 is CASTVNTEAFF. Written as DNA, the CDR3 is TGTGCCAGTACGGTGAACACTGAAGCTTTCTTT.

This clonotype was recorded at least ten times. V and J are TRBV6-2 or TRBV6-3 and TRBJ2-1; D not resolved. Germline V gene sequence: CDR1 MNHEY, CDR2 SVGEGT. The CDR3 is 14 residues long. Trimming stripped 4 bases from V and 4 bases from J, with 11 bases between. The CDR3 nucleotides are TGTGCCAGCAGTTCCCGGACCGAATACAATGAGCAGTTCTTC. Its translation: CASSSRTEYNEQFF.

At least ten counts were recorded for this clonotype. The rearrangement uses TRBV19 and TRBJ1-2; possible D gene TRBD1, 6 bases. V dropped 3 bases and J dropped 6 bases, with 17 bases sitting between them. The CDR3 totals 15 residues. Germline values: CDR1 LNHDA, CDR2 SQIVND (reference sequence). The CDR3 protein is CASSMGINRAHGYTF. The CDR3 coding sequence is TGTGCCAGTAGTATGGGGATCAACAGGGCCCATGGCTACACCTTC.

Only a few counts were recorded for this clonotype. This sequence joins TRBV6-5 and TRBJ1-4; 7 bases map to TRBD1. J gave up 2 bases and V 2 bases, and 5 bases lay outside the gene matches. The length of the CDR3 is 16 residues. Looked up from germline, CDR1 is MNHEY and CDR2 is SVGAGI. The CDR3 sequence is CASSYQLTGTNEKLFF. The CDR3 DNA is TGTGCCAGCAGTTACCAATTGACAGGGACTAATGAAAAACTGTTTTTT.

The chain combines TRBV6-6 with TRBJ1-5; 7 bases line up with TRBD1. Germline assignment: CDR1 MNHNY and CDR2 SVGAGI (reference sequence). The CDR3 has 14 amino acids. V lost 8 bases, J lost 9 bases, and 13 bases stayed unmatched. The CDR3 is CASGYDRTGTPQHF. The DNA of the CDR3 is TGTGCCAGCGGCTACGACCGGACAGGTACGCCCCAGCATTTT.

The CDR3 here is CASSQYRGAGFF. CDR3 DNA sequence: TGTGCCAGCAGCCAGTACAGGGGGGCGGGGTTCTTC. The chain combines TRBV7-2 with TRBJ2-1; 8 bases map to TRBD1. CDR3 length equals 12 residues. V dropped 5 bases and J dropped 15; count of bases not matched to a gene: 9. The V gene's germline CDR1 is SGHTA and CDR2 FQGNSA.

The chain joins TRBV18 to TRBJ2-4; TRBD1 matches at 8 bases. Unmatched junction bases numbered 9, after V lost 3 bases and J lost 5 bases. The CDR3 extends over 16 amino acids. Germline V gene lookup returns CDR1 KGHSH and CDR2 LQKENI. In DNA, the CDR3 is TGTGCCAGCTCACCTAATGGACAGGGCGGCGAAAACATTCAGTACTTC. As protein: CASSPNGQGGENIQYF.

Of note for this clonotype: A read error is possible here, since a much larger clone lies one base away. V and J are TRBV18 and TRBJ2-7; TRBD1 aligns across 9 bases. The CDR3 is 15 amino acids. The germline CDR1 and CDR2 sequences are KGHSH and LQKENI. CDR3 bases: TGTGCCAGATCACCATTGGGACAGGGCACCTACGAGCAGTACTTC. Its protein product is CARSPLGQGTYEQYF.

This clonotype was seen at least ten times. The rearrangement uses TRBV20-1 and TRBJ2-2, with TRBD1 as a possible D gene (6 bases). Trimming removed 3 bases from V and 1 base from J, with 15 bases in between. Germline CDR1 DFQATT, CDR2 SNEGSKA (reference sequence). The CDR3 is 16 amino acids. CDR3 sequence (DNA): TGCAGTGCTAGCCCACAGGGCGCTTGGAACACCGGGGAGCTGTTTTTT. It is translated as CSASPQGAWNTGELFF.

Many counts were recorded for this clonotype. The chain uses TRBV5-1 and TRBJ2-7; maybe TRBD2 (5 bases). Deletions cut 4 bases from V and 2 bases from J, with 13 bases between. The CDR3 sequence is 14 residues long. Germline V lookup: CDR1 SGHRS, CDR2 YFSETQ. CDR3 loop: CASSPPGGTYEQYF. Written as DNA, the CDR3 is TGCGCCAGCAGCCCCCCAGGAGGAACCTACGAGCAGTACTTC.

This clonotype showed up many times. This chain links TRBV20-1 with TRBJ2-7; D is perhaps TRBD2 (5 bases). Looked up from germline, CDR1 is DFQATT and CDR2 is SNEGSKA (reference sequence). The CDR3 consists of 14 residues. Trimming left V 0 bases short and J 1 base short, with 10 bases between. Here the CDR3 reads CSARDLDWSYEQYF. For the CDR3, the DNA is TGCAGTGCTAGAGATTTGGACTGGTCCTACGAGCAGTACTTC.

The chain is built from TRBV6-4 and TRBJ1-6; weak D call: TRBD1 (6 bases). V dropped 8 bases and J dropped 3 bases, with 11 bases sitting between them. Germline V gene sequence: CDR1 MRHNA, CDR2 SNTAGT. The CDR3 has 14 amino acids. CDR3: CASGGQIYNSPLHF. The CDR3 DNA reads TGTGCCAGCGGGGGGCAAATCTATAATTCACCCCTCCACTTT.

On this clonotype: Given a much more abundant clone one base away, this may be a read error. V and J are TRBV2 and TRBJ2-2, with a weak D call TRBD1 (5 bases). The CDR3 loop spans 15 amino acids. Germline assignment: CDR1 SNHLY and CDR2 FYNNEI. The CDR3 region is CASSFGDRGTRELFF. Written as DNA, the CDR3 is TGTGCCAGCAGTTTTGGAGACAGAGGCACCAGGGAGCTGTTTTTT. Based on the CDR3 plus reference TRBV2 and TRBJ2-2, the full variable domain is EPEVTQTPSHQVTQMGQEVILRCVPISNHLYFYWYRQILGQKVEFLVSFYNNEISEKSEIFDDQFSVERPDGSNFTLKIRSTKLEDSAMYFCASSFGDRGTRELFFGEGSRLTVL.

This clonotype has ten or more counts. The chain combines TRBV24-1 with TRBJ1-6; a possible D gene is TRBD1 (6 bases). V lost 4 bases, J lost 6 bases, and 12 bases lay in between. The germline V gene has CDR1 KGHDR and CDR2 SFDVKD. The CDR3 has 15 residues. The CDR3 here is CATSEGQMFNSPLHF. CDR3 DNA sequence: TGTGCCACCAGTGAGGGACAAATGTTTAATTCACCCCTCCACTTT.